The present T cell receptor (beta chain) was sequenced within a study of regulatory T cells in long-lasting Graves disease. This clonotype was detected once. According to the study, TCR beta libraries were built with iRepertoire HTBI primers and CDR3-region Arm-PCR. Via MiXCR, TCRdb re-called the multiplex PCR reads, giving one row per CDR3 protein. Here the sample spans about 540,000 distinct CDR3 sequences, about 13% being singletons. Time point specified: newly diagnosed GD, antithyroid drugs for less than 3 months. Scientists built the TCR library using RNA that was extracted from PBMCs. This sample also belongs to another study, concerning T cells in Graves' hyperthyroidism and ophthalmopathy. That report adds: From stable hyperthyroidism, ophthalmopathy was set apart by a 13 V-J model.

The starting material was peripheral blood mononuclear cells (PBMCs), obtained at new diagnosis, from a patient treated with antithyroid drugs. The clonotype originates from a man aged 25 to 45 with Graves disease.

The CDR3 DNA reads as TGTGCCAGCAGTTTATCCATCGGGAGGGCCGACAATGAGCAGTTCTTC. Translating gives CASSLSIGRADNEQFF. This chain connects TRBV27 to TRBJ2-1, with 8 positions matching TRBD2. The germline V gene encodes CDR1 MNHEY and CDR2 SMNVEV (reference sequence). J lost 5 bases, V lost 0 bases, and 6 bases had no gene match. The CDR3 loop spans 16 amino acids.